These 28 T cell receptor beta chains originate from one sample sequenced in a study of spatial heterogeneity in lung cancer. Whole-study results and caveats: Expanded alpha and beta TCR counts within tumors tracked tumor mutation counts.

Time point described: sample taken at primary tumor resection. These receptors' antigens are unknown. Using its own MiXCR run on the 5' RACE reads, TCRdb lists one record per CDR3 protein. The sample consists of about 9,200 distinct CDR3 sequences, more than 4.5% of them appearing once. The specimen comprised lung tumor tissue, sampled at surgery. All receptors come from a female donor with early-stage non-small cell lung cancer.

In this sample, this clonotype turned up many times. This chain's CDR3 is CASSADYSQETQYF. CDR3 nucleotides: TGTGCCAGCAGCGCTGACTATTCCCAAGAGACCCAGTACTTC. The rearrangement uses TRBV7-2 and TRBJ2-5, with a tentative D call TRBD2 (5 bases). CDR1 and CDR2 from the germline V gene are SGHTA and FQGNSA. V was pared by 5 bases and J by 1 base, with 11 bases between. CDR3 length equals 14 residues.

This clonotype is medium-sized. The chain employs TRBV20-1 and TRBJ2-7; weak D call: TRBD2 (5 bases). Trimming took off 6 bases at V and 1 base at J, with 13 bases between the two ends. The germline V gene encodes CDR1 DFQATT and CDR2 SNEGSKA (reference sequence). The CDR3 is made up of 13 amino acids. This CDR3 reads CSAPRAPSYEQYF. DNA of the CDR3: TGCAGTGCCCCGAGGGCACCATCCTACGAGCAGTACTTC.

This clonotype was observed a handful of times. The chain carries TRBV18 and TRBJ1-2; D remains ambiguous. V lost 4 bases and J 7 bases, leaving 13 bases between the germline ends. The CDR3 runs to 13 residues. Per the germline V gene, CDR1 is KGHSH and CDR2 is LQKENI. The CDR3 nucleotides read TGTGCCAGCTCACAGCTTGAGTTCCGTGGCTACACCTTC. Translation gives CASSQLEFRGYTF.

In its sample, this clonotype is medium-sized. The chain joins TRBV5-1 to TRBJ2-1, with 12 bases fitting TRBD1. CDR1 is SGHRS and CDR2 is YFSETQ in the germline V gene. This CDR3 has 15 residues. Losses at the gene ends were 2 bases for V and 7 bases for J; bases not matched to a gene: 4. The CDR3 DNA reads as TGCGCCAGCAGCTTAGGGACAGGGGGCACGAATGAGCAGTTCTTC. Translating gives CASSLGTGGTNEQFF.

There are many counts of this clonotype. The chain couples TRBV3-1 to TRBJ2-4; TRBD2 might be the D (6 bases). With 7 bases removed from V and 0 bases from J, the gap between germline ends came to 10 bases. The CDR3 runs 14 residues. In germline, CDR1 is LGHDT, CDR2 YNNKEL (reference sequence). The CDR3 loop is CASTGTLAKNIQYF. DNA of the CDR3: TGTGCCAGCACCGGGACTTTAGCCAAAAACATTCAGTACTTC. The full variable domain, rest sourced from reference TRBV3-1 and TRBJ2-4, is DTAVSQTPKYLVTQMGNDKSIKCEQNLGHDTMYWYKQDSKKFLKIMFSYNNKELIINETVPNRFSPKSPDKAHLNLHINSLELGDSAVYFCASTGTLAKNIQYFGAGTRLSVL.

This clonotype is deemed medium-sized. The chain couples TRBV6-6 to TRBJ2-5; D gene uncertain. Deletions cut 8 bases from V and 2 bases from J, with 12 bases between. The germline CDR1 and CDR2 sequences are MNHNY and SVGAGI (reference sequence). CDR3 length: 13 amino acids. The CDR3 reads CASSWAFQETQYF. The CDR3, as DNA: TGTGCCAGCTCTTGGGCGTTTCAAGAGACCCAGTACTTC.

Many counts were recorded for this clonotype. V usage is TRBV7-9 and J usage is TRBJ2-4; D remains unclear. This CDR3 comprises 14 residues. V was pared by 1 base and J by 5 bases, with 9 bases between. Germline V gene data show CDR1 as SEHNR and CDR2 as FQNEAQ (reference sequence). In DNA form, the CDR3 reads TGTGCCAGCAGCTTAGTGGTGACCCAAAACATTCAGTACTTC. This sequence encodes CASSLVVTQNIQYF.

This clonotype appeared many times. J is TRBJ2-7 and V is TRBV11-1; the D is unclear. From germline, CDR1 is SGHAT and CDR2 FQDESV (reference sequence). The CDR3 sequence is 15 residues long. V lost 4 bases, J lost 0 bases, and 13 bases lay in between. For the CDR3, the DNA is TGTGCCAGCAGCTCGCCTATGCCGGTCTCCTACGAGCAGTACTTC. Translating gives CASSSPMPVSYEQYF.

Judged by abundance, this clonotype is medium-sized. The rearrangement joins TRBV6-6 to TRBJ2-1; D gene ambiguous. This CDR3 comprises 14 residues. Deletions cut 0 bases from V and 7 bases from J, with 10 bases between. Germline V gene data show CDR1 as MNHNY and CDR2 as SVGAGI (reference sequence). The CDR3 DNA follows: TGTGCCAGCAGTTACTCACTCGAGACGAATGAGCAGTTCTTC. Residues: CASSYSLETNEQFF.

This clonotype was picked up many times. V is TRBV18 and J is TRBJ2-7; D tentatively fits TRBD1 or TRBD2 (5 bases each). The germline CDR1 and CDR2 sequences are KGHSH and LQKENI. Trimming removed 2 bases from V and 2 bases from J, with 10 bases in between. The CDR3 contains 14 residues. The CDR3: CASSPGDQTYEQYF. Here the CDR3 DNA reads TGTGCCAGCTCACCAGGGGACCAAACCTACGAGCAGTACTTC.

In this sample, this clonotype turned up a few times. This rearrangement joins TRBV12-3 or TRBV12-4 to TRBJ1-5, with TRBD1 matching 8 bases. The CDR3 totals 14 residues. V lost 6 bases to trimming and J lost 4 bases; unmatched junction nucleotides: 5. CDR3 DNA: TGTGCCAGCAGGACTACAGGGGGGAATCAGCCCCAGCATTTT. Encoded protein: CASRTTGGNQPQHF.

This clonotype was observed many times. No DNA is shown, since the ends of the CDR3 on it are uncertain; the CDR3 is the one TCRdb lists. The chain has TRBV12-5 and TRBJ1-2; the table's D gene call, TRBD1, was not cross checked with the DNA. Per germline, CDR1 LGHNT and CDR2 FRNRAP. Including both end residues, the CDR3 is 15 amino acids long. The CDR3 loop reads CASGLVMGQIYGYTF.

This clonotype occurred many times. This chain connects TRBV19 to TRBJ2-7; the match to TRBD1 covers 8 bases. The J segment lost 6 bases and the V segment lost 7 bases, leaving 8 bases of the junction unmatched. Germline V gives CDR1 LNHDA, CDR2 SQIVND (reference sequence). CDR3 length equals 13 residues. The CDR3: CASTSGGRREQYF. In DNA form, the CDR3 reads TGTGCCAGTACTTCAGGGGGCCGCCGCGAGCAGTACTTC.

This clonotype ranks as medium-sized. The gene calls are TRBV2 and TRBJ1-4; 8 bases align to TRBD1. There are 14 residues in the CDR3. CDR1 is SNHLY and CDR2 is FYNNEI in the germline V gene. V dropped 6 bases and J dropped 5; count of bases not matched to a gene: 5. The CDR3 DNA sequence: TGTGCCAGCAGAGAACAGGGGGGGAATGAAAAACTGTTTTTT. Translated, it gives CASREQGGNEKLFF.

This clonotype was seen ten or more times. J is TRBJ2-3 and V is TRBV3-1, with D unclear. Trimming left V 1 base short and J 2 bases short, with 7 bases between. Germline CDR1 reads LGHDT; CDR2 reads YNNKEL (reference sequence). This CDR3 has 14 amino acids. CDR3 sequence: CASSQGGYTDTQYF. CDR3 nucleotide sequence: TGTGCCAGCAGCCAAGGAGGTTACACAGATACGCAGTATTTT.

Ten or more counts support this clonotype. The chain is built from TRBV11-2 and TRBJ2-7, with D possibly called TRBD1 or TRBD2 (5 bases each). The CDR3 runs to 16 residues. CDR1 and CDR2 from the germline V gene are SGHAT and FQNNGV. The V gene lost 1 base and the J gene lost 0 bases, with 13 bases spanning the gap. CDR3 sequence reads: CASSLVSGAGSYEQYF. CDR3 nucleotides: TGTGCCAGCAGCTTAGTCTCTGGGGCGGGCTCCTACGAGCAGTACTTC.

By frequency in the sample, this clonotype is medium-sized. V and J are TRBV20-1 and TRBJ1-6; D call uncertain. In germline, CDR1 is DFQATT, CDR2 SNEGSKA (reference sequence). The CDR3 has 14 residues. V lost 1 base to trimming and J lost 5 bases, with 9 bases between them. The CDR3 region has the DNA TGCAGTGCTAGAGGCCTGACCAATAATTCACCCCTCCACTTT. It codes for CSARGLTNNSPLHF.

By share, this clonotype counts as medium-sized. The chain employs TRBV27 and TRBJ1-1; D is unresolved. The CDR3 length is 13 residues. Germline assignment: CDR1 MNHEY and CDR2 SMNVEV (reference sequence). Trimming stripped 3 bases from V and 3 bases from J, with 8 bases between. The CDR3 protein is CASSFAWDTEAFF. Written as DNA, the CDR3 is TGTGCCAGCAGTTTTGCGTGGGACACTGAAGCTTTCTTT.

This clonotype was observed a handful of times. This chain joins TRBV5-1 and TRBJ2-1, with TRBD1 matching 8 bases. Per the germline V gene, CDR1 is SGHRS and CDR2 is YFSETQ. The CDR3 contains 15 residues. Losses at the gene ends were 2 bases for V and 4 bases for J; bases not matched to a gene: 5. The CDR3 DNA reads TGCGCCAGCAGCTTCTCAGGACAGGGTTACAATGAGCAGTTCTTC. Residues: CASSFSGQGYNEQFF.

This clonotype has just a few counts. The V call is TRBV5-1, the J call TRBJ2-1; 7 nucleotides line up with TRBD1. Germline V gives CDR1 SGHRS, CDR2 YFSETQ. V lost 0 bases to trimming and J lost 4 bases; unmatched junction nucleotides: 4. CDR3 length: 15 residues. The CDR3 sequence: CASSLEAGGYNEQFF. The CDR3 bases are TGCGCCAGCAGCTTGGAGGCAGGGGGTTACAATGAGCAGTTCTTC.

The table lists this clonotype with a few counts. V usage is TRBV12-3 or TRBV12-4 and J usage is TRBJ1-2, with D uncertain. This CDR3 spans 13 amino acids. V was shortened by 1 base and J by 6 bases, with 9 bases between the two germline ends. As DNA, the CDR3 is TGTGCCAGCAGTTTAGGAGGGATGAATGGCTACACCTTC. Residues: CASSLGGMNGYTF.

This clonotype has a count of ten or more. The chain employs TRBV28 and TRBJ2-7, with D possibly matching TRBD2 (5 bases). With 6 bases removed from V and 3 bases from J, the gap between germline ends came to 6 bases. Per germline, CDR1 MDHEN and CDR2 SYDVKM. The CDR3 totals 11 residues. The CDR3 protein is CASSDYYEQYF. CDR3 in DNA: TGTGCCAGCAGCGACTACTACGAGCAGTACTTC.

This clonotype was counted at least ten times. The V call is TRBV3-1, the J call TRBJ2-1; 7 bases fit TRBD2. The J segment lost 4 bases and the V segment lost 4 bases, leaving 7 bases of the junction unmatched. The germline V gene has CDR1 LGHDT and CDR2 YNNKEL (reference sequence). There are 15 residues in the CDR3. Written as DNA, the CDR3 is TGTGCCAGCAGCCCCTATGGGGGGGGATACAATGAGCAGTTCTTC. This encodes CASSPYGGGYNEQFF.

This clonotype has at least ten counts. This chain joins TRBV20-1 and TRBJ2-7; 9 bases agree with TRBD2. The CDR3 totals 13 residues. Germline lookup yields CDR1 DFQATT and CDR2 SNEGSKA (reference sequence). With V trimmed by 0 bases and J by 9 bases, 6 bases remained unmatched. Written as DNA, the CDR3 is TGCAGTGCTAGAGACGGCGGGAGGGCCGGGCAGTACTTC. It codes for CSARDGGRAGQYF.

This clonotype showed up many times. A much larger clone is a single base away; this may be a read error. V gene TRBV7-9 combines with J gene TRBJ1-2, with D unresolved. Germline V gene sequence: CDR1 SEHNR, CDR2 FQNEAQ (reference sequence). The CDR3 contains 13 residues. The CDR3 DNA sequence: TGTGCCAGCAGCCTTGACTCCGGGGATGGCTACAACTTC. Encoded protein: CASSLDSGDGYNF.

This clonotype is termed medium-sized (0.01 to 0.1%). The CDR3 protein is CASKWTGGGEKLFF. DNA of the CDR3: TGTGCCAGCAAATGGACAGGGGGAGGCGAAAAACTGTTTTTT. V and J are TRBV6-5 and TRBJ1-4; the match to TRBD1 covers 10 bases. Germline assignment: CDR1 MNHEY and CDR2 SVGAGI. There are 14 residues in the CDR3. Germline trimming cut 7 bases from V and 8 bases from J; bases unmatched to any gene: 7.

This clonotype was observed many times. The chain recombines TRBV7-2 with TRBJ2-3; D possibly corresponds to TRBD2 (6 bases). Trimming pared 5 bases from V and 5 bases from J, leaving 11 bases between. From germline, CDR1 is SGHTA and CDR2 FQGNSA. CDR3 length: 13 amino acids. The CDR3 loop reads CASSNGGLDTQYF. CDR3 in DNA: TGTGCCAGCAGCAATGGAGGGCTAGATACGCAGTATTTT.

This clonotype was seen repeatedly, ten times or more. The chain recombines TRBV19 with TRBJ2-6, with 9 bases that match TRBD1. Germline loops: CDR1 LNHDA, CDR2 SQIVND (reference sequence). This CDR3 is built from 17 residues. The J segment lost 1 base and the V segment lost 4 bases, leaving 5 bases of the junction unmatched. CDR3 DNA: TGTGCCAGTAGTAGGGGACAGGGAATTTCTGGGGCCAACGTCCTGACTTTC. It is translated as CASSRGQGISGANVLTF.